One and the same sample provided the 27 T cell receptor beta chains below, sequenced in a study of T cells in Graves' hyperthyroidism and ophthalmopathy. From RNA transcripts, TCR beta CDR3 regions were amplified. The HTBI set primed first-round TCR CDR3 RT-PCR. MiXCR, run by TCRdb on the multiplex PCR reads, gives a single entry per CDR3 protein. The sample lists roughly 800,000 distinct CDR3 sequences, over 35% occurring once. The sequenced sample consisted of blood. These receptors were collected from a man aged 18 to 35 with Graves' hyperthyroidism.

The rearrangement uses TRBV10-3 and TRBJ2-2, with a weak D call TRBD1 (5 bases). This CDR3 has 16 residues. CDR1 and CDR2 (germline): ENHRY, SYGVKD. Deletions cut 10 bases from V and 0 bases from J, with 18 bases between. This CDR3 is CASSQMDTSNTGELFF. CDR3 sequence (DNA): TGTGCCAGCTCACAGATGGACACCTCGAACACCGGGGAGCTGTTTTTT.

In its sample, this clonotype was seen a few times. The J gene is TRBJ2-7, the V gene TRBV19, with a weak D call TRBD1 (5 bases). The CDR3 has 14 residues. Germline assignment: CDR1 LNHDA and CDR2 SQIVND (reference sequence). Deletions cut 4 bases from V and 0 bases from J, with 10 bases between. CDR3 nucleotide sequence: TGTGCCAGTAGTAGGGCGACAGTCTCCTACGAGCAGTACTTC. Translation gives CASSRATVSYEQYF.

A note on this clonotype: At one boundary the junction diverges from the germline segment, which might be a read error. This rearrangement joins TRBV7-2 to TRBJ2-5; TRBD2 matches 8 bases. The CDR3 is 15 residues long. The germline V gene encodes CDR1 SGHTA and CDR2 FQGNSA. This CDR3 is CASSQDGSGGETQYF. The CDR3 region has the DNA TGCGCCAGCAGCCAAGATGGCAGCGGGGGTGAGACCCAGTACTTC. Full variable domain (missing parts from reference TRBV7-2 and TRBJ2-5): GAGVSQSPSNKVTEKGKDVELRCDPISGHTALYWYRQSLGQGLEFLIYFQGNSAPDKSGLPSDRFSAERTGGSVSTLTIQRTQQEDSAVYLCASSQDGSGGETQYFGPGTRLLVL.

This chain links TRBV12-3 or TRBV12-4 with TRBJ1-3; possible D gene TRBD1, 5 bases. CDR3 size: 14 residues. The ends were cut back, 5 bases at V and 8 bases at J, with 16 bases in the middle. The CDR3 nucleotides are TGTGCCAGCAGTCTGGGGCATATGGAGGACACCATATATTTT. Residues: CASSLGHMEDTIYF.

The chain combines TRBV24-1 with TRBJ1-2; 8 bases fit TRBD1. The trim removed 3 bases at V and 4 bases at J, leaving 9 bases unmatched. The CDR3 loop spans 16 amino acids. Germline loops: CDR1 KGHDR, CDR2 SFDVKD. CDR3 residues: CATSDETGESLYGYTF. In DNA, the CDR3 is TGTGCCACCAGTGATGAGACAGGGGAGTCGCTCTATGGCTACACCTTC.

The chain employs TRBV27 and TRBJ2-7; 9 positions match TRBD2. This CDR3 spans 13 amino acids. In germline, CDR1 is MNHEY, CDR2 SMNVEV (reference sequence). After removal of 5 bases from V and 6 bases from J, the junction contained 5 bases not matched to a gene. CDR3 in DNA: TGTGCCAGCAGTGTCAGCGGGGGGCCCGAGCAGTACTTC. This encodes CASSVSGGPEQYF.

Worth noting for this clonotype: This may arise from a read error, as a much more abundant clone is one base away. The gene calls are TRBV19 and TRBJ1-1; TRBD1 matches at 7 bases. CDR1 and CDR2 (germline): LNHDA, SQIVND (reference sequence). Unmatched junction bases numbered 12, after V lost 7 bases and J lost 4 bases. CDR3 size: 15 residues. The CDR3 protein is CASKIRGGAATEAFF. In DNA form, the CDR3 reads TGTGCCAGTAAAATCAGGGGGGGGGCTGCCACTGAAGCTTTCTTT.

The chain combines TRBV5-1 with TRBJ2-1; D is possibly TRBD1 (5 bases). The assigned J gene may be wrong: the sequence end matches TRBJ2-7 better. This CDR3 has 12 residues. CDR1 SGHRS and CDR2 YFSETQ come from the germline V gene. The CDR3: CASSPWTNEQYF. CDR3 in DNA: TGCGCCAGCAGCCCGTGGACAAATGAGCAGTACTTC.

At least ten counts were recorded for this clonotype. The J gene is TRBJ1-1, the V gene TRBV13; no clear D gene. The length of the CDR3 is 12 residues. CDR1 and CDR2 from the germline V gene are PRHDT and FYEKMQ (reference sequence). Trimming shortened V by 2 bases and J by 6 bases, and 7 bases separated the two germline ends. The CDR3, as DNA: TGTGCCAGCAGCTTAAGGACCCCTGAAGCTTTCTTT. Amino acid sequence: CASSLRTPEAFF.

This clonotype was seen at least ten times. J is TRBJ1-1 and V is TRBV19; unclear D gene. V shed 3 bases and J shed 1 base, with 6 bases lying between them. This CDR3 is built from 13 residues. Germline V lookup: CDR1 LNHDA, CDR2 SQIVND (reference sequence). CDR3 residues: CASSIMENTEAFF. The CDR3 coding sequence is TGTGCCAGTAGTATTATGGAGAACACTGAAGCTTTCTTT.

The chain couples TRBV2 to TRBJ1-6; 10 positions match TRBD1. Germline CDR1 is SNHLY and CDR2 is FYNNEI. The V and J ends lost 3 bases and 12 bases, in that order; junction bases with no gene match: 5. This CDR3 spans 14 amino acids. CDR3: CASSEGQGKRPLHF. CDR3 sequence (DNA): TGTGCCAGCAGTGAGGGACAGGGGAAAAGACCCCTCCACTTT. Filled out from reference TRBV2 and TRBJ1-6, the complete variable domain reads EPEVTQTPSHQVTQMGQEVILRCVPISNHLYFYWYRQILGQKVEFLVSFYNNEISEKSEIFDDQFSVERPDGSNFTLKIRSTKLEDSAMYFCASSEGQGKRPLHFGNGTRLTVT.

This clonotype was found many times. The chain is built from TRBV5-1 and TRBJ2-7; TRBD1 aligns across 7 bases. V gave up 0 bases and J gave up 3 bases; unmatched junction bases: 3. The CDR3 length is 14 residues. Per germline, CDR1 SGHRS and CDR2 YFSETQ. As DNA, the CDR3 is TGCGCCAGCAGCTTGGAAGACAGGGACTACGAGCAGTACTTC. Encoded protein: CASSLEDRDYEQYF.

A remark on this clonotype: A single base separates this from a much larger clone, so it may be a read error. V usage is TRBV9 and J usage is TRBJ1-1; D is undetermined. The CDR3 totals 13 residues. Trimming stripped 7 bases from V and 7 bases from J, with 17 bases between. CDR1 and CDR2 (germline): SGDLS, YYNGEE. As DNA, the CDR3 is TGTGCCAGCGGCCCAGCTGGACGGATTGAAGCTTTCTTT. Amino acids: CASGPAGRIEAFF.

This clonotype was observed at least ten times. The J gene is TRBJ1-1, the V gene TRBV10-3; D is unclear. V gave up 10 bases and J gave up 1 base, with 10 bases separating them. The CDR3 loop spans 12 amino acids. CDR1 is ENHRY and CDR2 is SYGVKD in the germline V gene. The CDR3 reads CATTAENTEAFF. The DNA of the CDR3 is TGTGCCACCACGGCCGAGAACACTGAAGCTTTCTTT.

There are a few counts of this clonotype. V gene TRBV6-5 combines with J gene TRBJ1-1; D not resolved. This CDR3 has 15 residues. Germline CDR1 reads MNHEY; CDR2 reads SVGAGI. V shed 0 bases and J shed 4 bases, with 12 bases lying between them. CDR3 bases: TGTGCCAGCAGTTACTCGGTCTCGGGAGGCACTGAAGCTTTCTTT. The encoded protein is CASSYSVSGGTEAFF.

Points on this clonotype: One junction end does not reproduce the germline sequence, and a read error may be involved. This chain links TRBV20-1 with TRBJ1-1; D is perhaps TRBD1 (6 bases). From germline, CDR1 is DFQATT and CDR2 SNEGSKA (reference sequence). The CDR3 extends over 13 amino acids. In DNA, the CDR3 is TGCAGTGCCAGAGGGGCAGGGGTCACTGAAGCTTTCTTT. As protein: CSARGAGVTEAFF.

V and J are TRBV29-1 and TRBJ1-2; D possibly corresponds to TRBD1 (5 bases). The CDR3 has 15 amino acids. Germline values: CDR1 SQVTM, CDR2 ANQGSEA. V was cut by 6 bases and J by 8 bases, with 25 bases left in between. In nucleotides, the CDR3 is TGCAGCGTCAGAGGATCCGGGGGGGATCTCCAGGGCTACACCTTC. Translated: CSVRGSGGDLQGYTF.

This clonotype was found many times. The chain carries TRBV7-2 and TRBJ2-5, with 12 bases identical to TRBD2. With V trimmed by 7 bases and J by 1 base, 7 bases remained unmatched. Germline V gene sequence: CDR1 SGHTA, CDR2 FQGNSA. The CDR3 contains 16 residues. The CDR3 is CASIPPGLAGQETQYF. In nucleotides, the CDR3 is TGTGCCAGCATCCCCCCGGGACTAGCGGGCCAAGAGACCCAGTACTTC.

The chain carries TRBV10-3 and TRBJ1-2; tentative D call: TRBD1 (6 bases). The CDR3 length is 13 residues. Germline CDR1 and CDR2: ENHRY and SYGVKD. V dropped 2 bases and J dropped 12 bases, with 16 bases sitting between them. CDR3 nucleotides: TGTGCCATCAGTGAGAGACAGGCCTCTGGAAACACCTTC. Translated: CAISERQASGNTF.

There are many counts of this clonotype. The gene calls are TRBV7-2 and TRBJ1-5; the D is unclear. Germline loops: CDR1 SGHTA, CDR2 FQGNSA. The V gene lost 1 base and the J gene lost 0 bases, with 4 bases spanning the gap. The CDR3 contains 14 residues. This CDR3 is CASSLGISNQPQHF. The CDR3 nucleotides are TGTGCCAGCAGCTTAGGGATTAGCAATCAGCCCCAGCATTTT.

The J gene is TRBJ2-3, the V gene TRBV2, with D perhaps matching TRBD2 (6 bases). This CDR3 spans 14 amino acids. V was clipped by 6 bases and J by 1 base, with 11 bases between them. From germline, CDR1 is SNHLY and CDR2 FYNNEI. The CDR3 is CASRPRDRTDTQYF. CDR3 in DNA: TGTGCCAGCAGGCCGCGGGACCGCACAGATACGCAGTATTTT.

The rearrangement uses TRBV7-9 and TRBJ2-7, with D uncertain. V gave up 4 bases and J gave up 2 bases, with 9 bases separating them. CDR3 length: 13 residues. Per the germline V gene, CDR1 is SEHNR and CDR2 is FQNEAQ (reference sequence). CDR3 in DNA: TGTGCCAGCAGCTGGCCTGGCGCCTACGAGCAGTACTTC. It translates to CASSWPGAYEQYF.

This clonotype occurred many times. The chain recombines TRBV6-5 with TRBJ1-5; D not resolved. The CDR3 totals 12 residues. Deletions cut 5 bases from V and 7 bases from J, with 9 bases between. CDR1 MNHEY and CDR2 SVGAGI come from the germline V gene. In nucleotides, the CDR3 is TGTGCCAGCAGTGAAGCGGAGCAGCCCCAGCATTTT. Residues: CASSEAEQPQHF.

On this clonotype: A much larger clone sits a single nucleotide away, making a read error possible. The chain links TRBV19 to TRBJ2-6; D is undetermined. Germline lookup yields CDR1 LNHDA and CDR2 SQIVND (reference sequence). The CDR3 sequence is 12 residues long. CDR3 region: CASSIGDNVLTF. CDR3 bases: TGTGCCAGTAGTATTGGGGACAACGTCCTGACTTTC.

This clonotype was counted a few times. The J gene is TRBJ1-5, the V gene TRBV19; no firm D call. Trimming stripped 0 bases from V and 5 bases from J, with 8 bases between. The CDR3 has 14 amino acids. Germline assignment: CDR1 LNHDA and CDR2 SQIVND (reference sequence). The CDR3 spells CASSIEGIHQPQHF. DNA of the CDR3: TGTGCCAGTAGTATAGAAGGGATCCATCAGCCCCAGCATTTT.

Comment on this clonotype: One end of the junction is discordant with germline, which a read error may explain. V gene TRBV7-6 combines with J gene TRBJ1-1; weak D call: TRBD1 (5 bases). The CDR3 spans 16 residues. The germline CDR1 and CDR2 sequences are SGHVS and FNYEAQ. Here the CDR3 DNA reads TGCGCCAGCAGCCAGTTCCAACGGGACGCAAACACTGAAGCTTTCTTT. Protein sequence: CASSQFQRDANTEAFF.

This clonotype was found a few times. The J gene is TRBJ2-5, the V gene TRBV6-1; D possibly corresponds to TRBD1 (6 bases). Trimming cost V 10 bases and J 0 bases, with 18 bases left between them. CDR1 and CDR2 from the germline V gene are MNHNS and SASEGT. CDR3 size: 15 residues. CDR3 nucleotides: TGTGCCACCCTCAGGGGTCATGGGTACCAAGAGACCCAGTACTTC. Protein: CATLRGHGYQETQYF.